This record concerns one T cell receptor beta chain sequence. The antigen is unknown. CDR3 length: 14 residues. In germline, CDR1 is ENHRY, CDR2 SYGVKD. V lost 0 bases and J 4 bases, leaving 6 bases between the germline ends. MiXCR was run by TCRdb on the reads, yielding one entry per CDR3 protein. Among some 590,000 distinct CDR3 sequences listed, about 39% were seen once. This sample was taken from a study of T cell repertoires in cytomegalovirus infection. Study background: Well-studied HLA-B-restricted epitopes and recently identified HLA-C-restricted epitopes of CMV were both used in the study.

Sequenced here: cultured PBMCs, sampled from culture after CMV antigen stimulation. This TCR came from a human donor in good health (CMV status not recorded). Some clones in this sample may be carry-over from other donors' samples. The chain joins TRBV10-3 to TRBJ2-2; no definite D call. The CDR3 here is CAISESVSTGELFF. CDR3 in DNA: TGTGCCATCAGTGAGTCAGTGAGCACCGGGGAGCTGTTTTTT.